This TCR beta chain was obtained from a study of T-cell reconstitution after alpha-beta-depleted transplantation in children (dated by TCRdb to between 2015 and 2016). Study-wide context: Using TCR repertoire profiling, the study followed T-cell immune reconstitution in a quantitative way in children after TCRalphabeta/CD19-depleted allogeneic hematopoietic cell transplantation.

This clonotype was seen only a few times. Its antigen specificity is not known. No base qualities exist here, and no much larger clone lies one base off it. Library generation was performed with PCR. The listed sequencing device is Illumina HiSeq 2500. TCR libraries were prepared with molecular barcoding, using unique molecular identifiers to normalize TCRbeta repertoire quantification. Starting from the raw public reads, TCRdb applied fastp trimming at Q25, assembled clones with MiXCR and retained in-frame beta chains. CDR3 protein duplicates are merged, each entry listing the most common genes and DNA. In all, the sample holds some 640,000 distinct CDR3 sequences, and approximately 15% of those were seen once. 0.9% to 1.2% of the sample is taken by the ten largest. The CDR3 measures 15 amino acids from cysteine to phenylalanine. The DNA shown is the 45-base CDR3, in frame from base 1. V gives up 5 bases and J gives up 5 bases, and the segment between their germline ends measures 18 bases. CDR1 is given as SEHNR and CDR2 as FQNEAQ, both from the germline V gene (reference sequence).

The V gene is TRBV7-9 and the J gene is TRBJ2-5; TRBD2 is perhaps the D gene, given 6 matching bases. The sequence was collected from a human donor who donated a stem cell graft to a child with acute myeloid leukemia. The specimen was PBMCs from the stem cell graft donor, collected from the stem cell graft. Here is the DNA: TGTGCCAGCAGCCCGACTAGTACGTCCCAGGAGACCCAGTACTTC. It specifies CASSPTSTSQETQYF.